The 7 T cell receptor beta chains below come from one sample, sequenced in a study of blood T cell repertoires in COVID-19. Sequencing was performed with immunoSEQ multiplex PCR; in TCRdb, only in-frame clones are kept and a portion is missing. Here the sample spans about 270,000 clones, around 89% being singletons. Sequencing was performed on PBMCs or T cells enriched from blood (not recorded which). The receptor set was obtained from a woman aged 50 to 60 who had recovered from COVID-19.

V is TRBV18 and J is TRBJ1-6; 7 nucleotides match TRBD1. The CDR3 is made up of 14 amino acids. CDR1 and CDR2 (germline): KGHSH, LQKENI. Trimming took 6 bases from V and 8 from J; bases not matched to a gene: 7. CDR3 nucleotide sequence: TGTGCCAGCTCCATAGGACAGGCCGATTCACCCCTCCACTTT. Translated, it gives CASSIGQADSPLHF.

The genes are TRBV5-4 and TRBJ2-5; TRBD2 matches 9 bases. This CDR3 has 14 amino acids. Trimming at V came to 4 bases and at J to 3 bases, leaving 4 bases not matched to a gene. Germline V CDR1 and CDR2: SGHNT, YYREEE (reference sequence). This CDR3 is CASSEGTSKETQYF. CDR3 sequence (DNA): TGTGCCAGCAGCGAAGGGACTAGCAAAGAGACCCAGTACTTC.

The chain recombines TRBV4-2 with TRBJ1-4; 11 bases agree with TRBD1. Trimming at V came to 4 bases and at J to 11 bases, leaving 6 bases not matched to a gene. The CDR3 has 14 residues. Germline CDR1 LGHNA, CDR2 YNFKEQ. For the CDR3, the DNA is TGTGCCAGCAGCCTGGGACAGGGGGAGTCGAAACTGTTTTTT. This gives the protein CASSLGQGESKLFF.

This sequence joins TRBV28 and TRBJ1-4, with D maybe TRBD1 (5 bases). The CDR3 sequence is 15 residues long. The germline gives CDR1 MDHEN, CDR2 SYDVKM. The ends were cut back, 7 bases at V and 3 bases at J, with 15 bases in the middle. DNA of the CDR3: TGTGCCAGCACGCGGGGCCTGCAGGCTAATGAAAAACTGTTTTTT. As protein: CASTRGLQANEKLFF.

This clone was counted a few times. This chain uses TRBV7-3 with TRBJ2-1, with 7 bases aligning to TRBD2. The germline V gene encodes CDR1 SGHTA and CDR2 FQGTGA. The J segment lost 4 bases and the V segment lost 5 bases, leaving 11 bases of the junction unmatched. The CDR3 covers 16 residues. CDR3 coding DNA: TGTGCCAGCAGCGCTCGGGCGGGAGTCTCTTACAATGAGCAGTTCTTC. Protein: CASSARAGVSYNEQFF.

This clone was seen a single time. The V call is TRBV5-1, the J call TRBJ2-7; 9 bases are shared with TRBD1. After removal of 4 bases from V and 5 bases from J, the junction contained 13 bases not matched to a gene. Per the germline V gene, CDR1 is SGHRS and CDR2 is YFSETQ. CDR3 size: 16 residues. The CDR3 sequence: CASSPKGQGVIDEQYF. The CDR3 DNA follows: TGCGCCAGCAGCCCTAAGGGACAGGGAGTTATAGACGAGCAGTACTTC.

The chain carries TRBV11-2 and TRBJ1-4; D is possibly TRBD1 (5 bases). Germline assignment: CDR1 SGHAT and CDR2 FQNNGV. Trimming took 5 bases from V and 8 from J, leaving 12 bases between them. The CDR3 is 13 amino acids. The CDR3: CASSTGGVEKLFF. The CDR3 coding sequence is TGTGCCAGCAGCACTGGGGGGGTGGAAAAACTGTTTTTT.